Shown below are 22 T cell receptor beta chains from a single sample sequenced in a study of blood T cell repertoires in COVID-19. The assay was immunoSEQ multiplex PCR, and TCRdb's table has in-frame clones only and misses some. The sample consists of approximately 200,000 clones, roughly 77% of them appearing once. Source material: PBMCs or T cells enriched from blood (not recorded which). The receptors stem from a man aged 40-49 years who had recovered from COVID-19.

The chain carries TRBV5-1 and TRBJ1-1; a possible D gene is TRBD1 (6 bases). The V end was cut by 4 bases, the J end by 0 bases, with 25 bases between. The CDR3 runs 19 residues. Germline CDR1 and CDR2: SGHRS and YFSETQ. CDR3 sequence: CASSPRAGAPSSVNTEAFF. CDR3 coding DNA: TGCGCCAGCAGCCCACGGGCAGGGGCCCCCTCCTCTGTGAACACTGAAGCTTTCTTT.

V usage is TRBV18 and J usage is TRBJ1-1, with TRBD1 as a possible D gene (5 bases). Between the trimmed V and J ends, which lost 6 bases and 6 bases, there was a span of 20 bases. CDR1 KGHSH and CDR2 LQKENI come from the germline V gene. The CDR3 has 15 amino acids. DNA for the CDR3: TGTGCCAGCTCGTTCCAGCACAGGATCTTCGCTGAAGCTTTCTTT. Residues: CASSFQHRIFAEAFF.

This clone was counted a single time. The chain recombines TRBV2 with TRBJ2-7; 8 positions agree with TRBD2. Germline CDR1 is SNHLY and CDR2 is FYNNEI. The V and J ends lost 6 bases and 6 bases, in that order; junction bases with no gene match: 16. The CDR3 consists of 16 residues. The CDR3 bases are TGTGCCAGCAGCTCGGGGTCCAGGGGACTAGGTGGCGAGCAGTACTTC. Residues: CASSSGSRGLGGEQYF. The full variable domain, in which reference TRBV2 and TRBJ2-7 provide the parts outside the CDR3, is EPEVTQTPSHQVTQMGQEVILRCVPISNHLYFYWYRQILGQKVEFLVSFYNNEISEKSEIFDDQFSVERPDGSNFTLKIRSTKLEDSAMYFCASSSGSRGLGGEQYFGPGTRLTVT.

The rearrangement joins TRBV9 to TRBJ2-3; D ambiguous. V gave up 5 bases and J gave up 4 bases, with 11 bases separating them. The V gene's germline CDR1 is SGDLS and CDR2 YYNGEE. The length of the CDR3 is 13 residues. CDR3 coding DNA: TGTGCCAGCAGTAAAGCACTCGCAGATACGCAGTATTTT. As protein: CASSKALADTQYF.

The DNA for the CDR3 is TGTGCCAGCAGCTTAGCTGGGAAAGATACGGACAGGGCCAACTATGGCTACACCTTC. As protein: CASSLAGKDTDRANYGYTF. The rearrangement uses TRBV11-2 and TRBJ1-2, with TRBD1 matching over 8 bases. CDR3 length: 19 residues. Germline V lookup: CDR1 SGHAT, CDR2 FQNNGV. V was clipped by 1 base and J by 2 bases; unmatched bases: 15.

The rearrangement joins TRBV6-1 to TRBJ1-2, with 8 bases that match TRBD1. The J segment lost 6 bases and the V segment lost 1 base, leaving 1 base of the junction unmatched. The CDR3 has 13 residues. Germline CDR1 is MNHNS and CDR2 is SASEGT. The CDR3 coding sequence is TGTGCCAGCAGTGAAGGGACAGGGAATGGCTACACCTTC. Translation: CASSEGTGNGYTF.

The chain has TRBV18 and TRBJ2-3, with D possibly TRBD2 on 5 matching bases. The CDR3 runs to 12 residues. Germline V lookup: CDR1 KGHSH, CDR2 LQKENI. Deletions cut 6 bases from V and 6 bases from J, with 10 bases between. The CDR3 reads CASSLGVDTQYF. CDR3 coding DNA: TGTGCCAGCTCCCTCGGGGTTGATACGCAGTATTTT. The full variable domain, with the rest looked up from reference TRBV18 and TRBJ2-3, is NAGVMQNPRHLVRRRGQEARLRCSPMKGHSHVYWYRQLPEEGLKFMVYLQKENIIDESGMPKERFSAEFPKEGPSILRIQQVVRGDSAAYFCASSLGVDTQYFGPGTRLTVL.

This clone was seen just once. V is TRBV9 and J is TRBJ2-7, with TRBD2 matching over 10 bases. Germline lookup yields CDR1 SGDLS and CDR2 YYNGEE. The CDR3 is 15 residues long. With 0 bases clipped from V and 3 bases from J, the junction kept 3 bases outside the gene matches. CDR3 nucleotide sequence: TGTGCCAGCAGCGTAGCGGCTAGCGGGAGCTACGAGCAGTACTTC. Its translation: CASSVAASGSYEQYF. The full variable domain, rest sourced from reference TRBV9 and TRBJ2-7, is DSGVTQTPKHLITATGQRVTLRCSPRSGDLSVYWYQQSLDQGLQFLIQYYNGEERAKGNILERFSAQQFPDLHSELNLSSLELGDSALYFCASSVAASGSYEQYFGPGTRLTVT.

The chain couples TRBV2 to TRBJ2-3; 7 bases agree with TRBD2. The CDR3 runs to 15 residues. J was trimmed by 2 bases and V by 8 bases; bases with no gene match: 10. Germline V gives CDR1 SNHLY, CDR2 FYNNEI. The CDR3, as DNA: TGTGCCAGCTCAGCCAGACGGGGGGACACAGATACGCAGTATTTT. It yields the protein CASSARRGDTDTQYF.

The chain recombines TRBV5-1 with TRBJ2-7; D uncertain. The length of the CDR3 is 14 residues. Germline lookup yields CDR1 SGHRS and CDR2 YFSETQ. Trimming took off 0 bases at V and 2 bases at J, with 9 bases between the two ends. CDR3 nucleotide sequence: TGCGCCAGCAGCTTGGTTGCGGATACCTACGAGCAGTACTTC. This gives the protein CASSLVADTYEQYF.

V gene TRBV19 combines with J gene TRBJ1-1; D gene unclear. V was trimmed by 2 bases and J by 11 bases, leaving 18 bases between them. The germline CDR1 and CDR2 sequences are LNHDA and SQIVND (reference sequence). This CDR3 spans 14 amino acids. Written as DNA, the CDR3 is TGTGCCAGTAGTATATCGGACGGAGGCGCGTGGGCTTTCTTT. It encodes CASSISDGGAWAFF. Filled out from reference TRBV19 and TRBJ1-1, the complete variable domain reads DGGITQSPKYLFRKEGQNVTLSCEQNLNHDAMYWYRQDPGQGLRLIYYSQIVNDFQKGDIAEGYSVSREKKESFPLTVTSAQKNPTAFYLCASSISDGGAWAFFGQGTRLTVV.

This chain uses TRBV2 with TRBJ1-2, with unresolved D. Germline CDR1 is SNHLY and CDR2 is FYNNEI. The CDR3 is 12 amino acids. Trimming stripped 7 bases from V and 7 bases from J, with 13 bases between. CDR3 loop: CASTRVMSGYTF. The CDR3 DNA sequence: TGTGCCAGCACGCGGGTAATGAGTGGCTACACCTTC.

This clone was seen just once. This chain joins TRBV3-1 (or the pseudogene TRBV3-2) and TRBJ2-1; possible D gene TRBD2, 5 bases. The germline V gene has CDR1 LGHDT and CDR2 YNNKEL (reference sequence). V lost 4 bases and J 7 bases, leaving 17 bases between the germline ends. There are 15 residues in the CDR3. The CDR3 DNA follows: TGTGCCAGCAGCCCTATGTTGCTAGCTGCAAATGAGCAGTTCTTC. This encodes CASSPMLLAANEQFF.

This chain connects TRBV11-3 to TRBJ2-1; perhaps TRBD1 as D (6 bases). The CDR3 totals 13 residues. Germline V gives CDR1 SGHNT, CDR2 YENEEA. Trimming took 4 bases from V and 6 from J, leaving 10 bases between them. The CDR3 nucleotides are TGTGCCAGCAGCTACGGACAGATCAATGAGCAGTTCTTC. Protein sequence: CASSYGQINEQFF. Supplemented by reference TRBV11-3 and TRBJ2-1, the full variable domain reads EAGVVQSPRYKIIEKKQPVAFWCNPISGHNTLYWYLQNLGQGPELLIRYENEEAVDDSQLPKDRFSAERLKGVDSTLKIQPAELGDSAVYLCASSYGQINEQFFGPGTRLTVL.

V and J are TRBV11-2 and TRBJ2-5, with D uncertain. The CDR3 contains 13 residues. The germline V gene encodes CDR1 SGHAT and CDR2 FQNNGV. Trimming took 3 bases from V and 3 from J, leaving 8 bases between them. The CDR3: CASSLGLKETQYF. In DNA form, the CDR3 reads TGTGCCAGCAGCTTGGGCCTTAAAGAGACCCAGTACTTC.

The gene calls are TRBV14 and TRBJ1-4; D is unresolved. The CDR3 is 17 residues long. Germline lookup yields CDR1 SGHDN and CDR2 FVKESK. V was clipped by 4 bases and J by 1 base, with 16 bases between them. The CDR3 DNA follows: TGTGCCAGCAGCCGTACGGGCGGGGTTTTAACTAATGAAAAACTGTTTTTT. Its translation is CASSRTGGVLTNEKLFF.

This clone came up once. The chain's CDR3 is CASSMTRGQGTEAFF. CDR3 nucleotide sequence: TGTGCCAGTAGTATGACCAGGGGGCAAGGCACTGAAGCTTTCTTT. The chain combines TRBV19 with TRBJ1-1, with TRBD1 matching over 8 bases. This CDR3 comprises 15 residues. CDR1 is LNHDA, CDR2 SQIVND, per germline (reference sequence). The J segment lost 4 bases and the V segment lost 3 bases, leaving 7 bases of the junction unmatched.

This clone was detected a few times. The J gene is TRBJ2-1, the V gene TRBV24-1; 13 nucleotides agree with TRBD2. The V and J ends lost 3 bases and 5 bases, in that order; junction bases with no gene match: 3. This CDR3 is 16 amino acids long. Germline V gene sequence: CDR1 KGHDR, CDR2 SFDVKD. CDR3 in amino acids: CATSDRLAGGDNEQFF. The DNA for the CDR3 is TGTGCCACCAGTGATCGACTAGCGGGAGGCGACAATGAGCAGTTCTTC.

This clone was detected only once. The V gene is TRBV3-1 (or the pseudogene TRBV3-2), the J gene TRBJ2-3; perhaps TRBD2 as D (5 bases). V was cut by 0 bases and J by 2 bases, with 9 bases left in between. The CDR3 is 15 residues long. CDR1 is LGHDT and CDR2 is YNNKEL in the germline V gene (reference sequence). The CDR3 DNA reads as TGTGCCAGCAGCCAAGACGATCGGGACACAGATACGCAGTATTTT. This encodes CASSQDDRDTDTQYF.

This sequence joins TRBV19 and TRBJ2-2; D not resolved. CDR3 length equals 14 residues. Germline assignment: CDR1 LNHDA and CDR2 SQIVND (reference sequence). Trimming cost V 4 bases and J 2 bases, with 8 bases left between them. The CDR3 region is CASSKGGNTGELFF. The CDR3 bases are TGTGCCAGTAGTAAAGGCGGAAACACCGGGGAGCTGTTTTTT. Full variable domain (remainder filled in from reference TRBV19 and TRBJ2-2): DGGITQSPKYLFRKEGQNVTLSCEQNLNHDAMYWYRQDPGQGLRLIYYSQIVNDFQKGDIAEGYSVSREKKESFPLTVTSAQKNPTAFYLCASSKGGNTGELFFGEGSRLTVL.

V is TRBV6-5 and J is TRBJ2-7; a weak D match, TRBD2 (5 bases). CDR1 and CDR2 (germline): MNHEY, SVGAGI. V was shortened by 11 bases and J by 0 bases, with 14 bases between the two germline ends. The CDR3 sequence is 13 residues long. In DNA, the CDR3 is TGTGCCGGCGCCGGAGGAAGCTCCTACGAGCAGTACTTC. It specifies CAGAGGSSYEQYF.

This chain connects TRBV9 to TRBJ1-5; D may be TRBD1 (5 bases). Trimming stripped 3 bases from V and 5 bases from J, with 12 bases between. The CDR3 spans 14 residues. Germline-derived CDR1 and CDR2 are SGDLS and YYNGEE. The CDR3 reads CASSAGNRDQPQHF. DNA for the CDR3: TGTGCCAGCAGCGCAGGGAATAGGGATCAGCCCCAGCATTTT.